This entry is about one T cell receptor (beta chain). This clone was counted once. Its antigen is still unknown. There are no base qualities to consult, and no much larger clone falls within one base. TCRbeta CDR3 regions were amplified from genomic DNA using the immunoSEQ Assay, a bias-controlled multiplex PCR. In the authors' own workflow: The number of nucleated cells in each sample was estimated by amplification of reference gene primers within the assay. Sequence reads were collapsed and filtered to measure the absolute abundance of every unique TCRbeta CDR3 rearrangement. Productive Simpson clonality was computed per sample as the square root of Simpson's diversity index over productive rearrangements. TCRdb took this table from immuneACCESS and kept in-frame rearrangements with V and J called. Such tables lack part of the clones; where checked against another copy, unresolved V genes explain under half of the gap, and the rest is unexplained. The V and J calls and the clone size are those of that table, but D and trimming were determined from the DNA. The sample data list about 52,000 clones, and over 75% of these were observed just once. Roughly 10% of the sample belongs to the ten largest clones.

This record comes from a study of blood T cell repertoires in COVID-19 (dated by TCRdb to the early 2020s). Study-wide context: The collaborator samples originated in the United States, Italy and Spain and spanned the acute and convalescent phases of COVID-19. The material from the prospective study consisted of cDNA or gDNA derived from T cells, B-cell-depleted T cells, or PBMCs. The dataset comprised deeply sampled blood TCRbeta repertoires from subjects exposed to, actively infected with, or recovered from COVID-19. A freely available public database, intended as a resource for researchers studying the immune response to SARS-CoV-2, is where the repertoires were released. The samples were drawn from two sources: the first 160 participants of the ongoing ImmuneRACE study, and 1,000 to 1,500 subjects contributed by 6 global collaborators. Nearly every sample came with metadata listing a de-identified subject ID, COVID-19 status, age in years and sex. Where available, HLA class I and class II types were obtained from metadata supplied by the sample provider rather than from assay-based typing. What the authors observed across the whole study: The amount of clinical and demographic metadata varied by source and participant and was provided uncurated.

Each collaborating institution followed its own protocols to collect whole blood in K2EDTA tubes. For TCRbeta analysis, collaborators shipped samples as frozen whole blood, isolated PBMCs, or DNA extracted from either of those sample types. The V end gives up 4 bases and the J end 5 bases, leaving 8 bases in the junction not matched to a gene. CDR1 and CDR2 were assigned from the germline V gene as SGHRS and YFSETQ. From the cysteine through the phenylalanine, the CDR3 covers 16 amino acids. Only the CDR3 portion is preserved as DNA: 48 bases, with reading frame beginning at the first base. In this chain, TRBV5-1 is recombined with TRBJ2-3, and TRBD2 aligns with 12 junction nucleotides. This clonotype originated in a human donor in a cohort sampled during active COVID-19. The sample taken for sequencing was peripheral blood. The CDR3 loop reads CASSTGTSGLEDTQYF. The nucleotides read TGCGCCAGCAGCACAGGGACTAGCGGGTTGGAAGATACGCAGTATTTT.